This TCR beta chain was sequenced during a study of cytomegalovirus exposure and HLA in healthy donors. Study-wide findings and caveats: Other equally common chains were less clonally expanded than HLA-associated TCR beta chains, a later analysis showed.

The PCR made use of 60 Vbeta and 13 Jbeta primers. This table comes from immunoSEQ multiplex PCR, and its TCRdb copy is limited to in-frame clones, with some not included. The table includes about 91,000 clones, about nine tenths detected once. Of note for this clone: The target antigen is unknown.

The source is a young man in good health and CMV-seronegative. The sample was PBMCs.

CDR3 DNA sequence: TGTGCCAGCAGCGTAGGGACTTCAAAAGCTCTCTACGAGCAGTACTTC. This translates into CASSVGTSKALYEQYF. The genes are TRBV9 and TRBJ2-7; D is perhaps TRBD2 (5 bases). Trimming stripped 0 bases from V and 3 bases from J, with 16 bases between. The CDR3 is made up of 16 amino acids. The germline V gene has CDR1 SGDLS and CDR2 YYNGEE. Variable domain in full (rest from reference TRBV9 and TRBJ2-7): DSGVTQTPKHLITATGQRVTLRCSPRSGDLSVYWYQQSLDQGLQFLIQYYNGEERAKGNILERFSAQQFPDLHSELNLSSLELGDSALYFCASSVGTSKALYEQYFGPGTRLTVT.